These T cell receptor beta chains were read from a single sample in a study of tumor and adjacent non-tumor tissue in lung cancer. TCRdb passed the multiplex PCR reads through MiXCR, listing each CDR3 protein once. The sample contains more than 85,000 distinct CDR3 sequences, about 80% of which appear only once. The specimen was lung tumor tissue. These receptor sequences come from a man between 65 and 79 years old with non-small cell lung cancer. CDR3s include the opening cysteine and the closing phenylalanine or tryptophan. The order of the fields is D gene, clone size, V gene, J gene, CDR3 protein, CDR3 DNA. The D gene is left open where the match is weak. Clone size is stated in some rows and not others, as once, few, many or a class when expanded.

TRBD1,medium-sized,TRBV11-1,TRBJ2-7,CASQPPGQSYEQYF,TGTGCCAGCCAACCTCCGGGACAGAGCTACGAGCAGTACTTC
.,few,TRBV7-2,TRBJ1-1,CASINGIVNTEAFF,TGTGCCAGCATCAACGGGATCGTGAACACTGAAGCTTTCTTT
.,.,TRBV11-1,TRBJ2-7,CADSLEASISYEQYF,TGTGCCGACAGCTTAGAAGCTTCCATCTCCTACGAGCAGTACTTC
.,.,TRBV4-3,TRBJ2-5,CASSQAGGVEQETQYF,TGCGCAAGTAGCCAAGCCGGAGGGGTGGAACAAGAGACCCAATACTTC
.,few,TRBV7-8,TRBJ2-1,CASSLMLWDEQFF,TGTGCCAGCAGCTTAATGTTGTGGGATGAGCAGTTCTTC
.,.,TRBV11-3,TRBJ2-1,CASNLLGTKGGYNEQFF,TGTGCCAGCAACCTCCTAGGGACTAAGGGGGGCTACAATGAGCAGTTCTTC
.,.,TRBV19,TRBJ1-5,CISSKIRNQPQHF,TGTATCAGTAGTAAGATCCGCAATCAGCCCCAGCATTTT
.,.,TRBV4-1,TRBJ1-2,CASSQEGRVNHGYTF,TGCGCCAGCAGCCAAGAGGGCAGGGTTAACCATGGATACACCTTC
TRBD1,.,TRBV6-2/TRBV6-3,TRBJ1-5,CTRRGTGILGNQPQHF,TGTACCAGGAGGGGGACAGGGATATTGGGCAATCAGCCCCAGCATTTT
.,.,TRBV11-2,TRBJ2-7,CASNLVAGTYEQYF,TGTGCCAGCAACTTAGTCGCGGGGACCTATGAGCAGTACTTC
.,once,TRBV5-6,TRBJ1-2,CASSRINRANYGYSF,TGTGCCAGCAGCAGGATCAACAGAGCTAACTATGGCTACAGCTTC
.,.,TRBV29-1,TRBJ2-2,CSGHDVGELFF,TGCAGCGGACACGACGTCGGGGAGCTGTTTTTT
.,few,TRBV6-1,TRBJ2-2,CSSRPHEGSTGELFF,TGTTCCAGCAGACCCCATGAGGGAAGCACAGGGGAGCTGTTTTTT
.,few,TRBV12-3/TRBV12-4,TRBJ1-2,CASSSGNCGYTF,TGTGCGAGCAGTTCGGGTAACTGTGGCTACACCTTC
.,once,TRBV11-3,TRBJ2-1,CASSLDPTGGRDEYFF,TGTGCCAGCAGCTTAGATCCCACGGGGGGCAGGGATGAGTATTTCTTC
.,.,TRBV30,TRBJ2-3,CNCRFVSDTQYF,TGTAACTGCAGATTCGTTTCGGATACGCAGTATTTT
.,.,TRBV6-6,TRBJ1-3,CASGVAGDTIYF,TGTGCCAGCGGAGTGGCTGGAGACACCATATATTTT
.,.,TRBV6-2/TRBV6-3,TRBJ2-7,CASSSRQVNSYEQYF,TGTGCCAGCAGTTCAAGACAGGTCAACTCCTACGAGCAGTACTTC
.,.,TRBV11-3,TRBJ1-2,CVISPRRSYGYTF,TGTGTCATAAGCCCGCGACGGAGCTATGGCTACACCTTC
.,.,TRBV6-1,TRBJ2-5,CARSGSAAGRETQYF,TGTGCCAGGAGTGGAAGCGCTGCGGGGCGGGAGACCCAGTACTTC
TRBD1,once,TRBV6-5,TRBJ1-2,CASSWMRSGTDGGYTF,TGTGCCAGCAGTTGGATGCGGAGCGGGACAGATGGAGGCTACACATTC
.,.,TRBV11-2,TRBJ2-3,CANSLTQGGNTDTHYF,TGTGCCAACAGCTTAACTCAGGGTGGAAACACAGATACGCACTATTTT
TRBD2,.,TRBV28,TRBJ2-3,CASGGLAGARNMQYF,TGTGCCAGCGGGGGACTAGCGGGGGCGAGAAATATGCAGTATTTT
.,.,TRBV20-1,TRBJ1-2,CSDERFSGYTF,TGCAGTGATGAGAGGTTTTCTGGCTACACCTTC